This TCR beta chain was found in a study of CD8+ T cells in alopecia areata. Once RNA had been extracted, it was reverse transcribed into cDNA to act as the sequencing template. The table came from immunoSEQ multiplex PCR; TCRdb's copy has only in-frame clones and leaves some out. The table has 45,000 to 60,000 clones, around 96% seen once. V shed 0 bases and J shed 5 bases, with 14 bases lying between them. The germline V gene encodes CDR1 LGHNA and CDR2 YSLEER. This CDR3 spans 15 amino acids. The sequence came from a human donor with alopecia areata. The specimen comprised CD8+ T cells sorted from blood, sampled at week 0. This chain uses TRBV4-3 with TRBJ2-7; the D is unclear. The CDR3: CASSQDVGPRNEQYF. The CDR3 DNA is TGCGCCAGCAGCCAAGATGTTGGGCCAAGAAACGAGCAGTACTTC.